This T cell receptor beta chain was identified in a study of shared clonotypes between healthy human individuals. CD45RO-negative, CCR7-positively selected cells formed the naive CD8 fraction, excluding terminally differentiated effector memory CD45RA+ cells. Donors were Caucasian adults residing in Nashville, Tennessee, USA. Points on this clone: Its target is unknown.

On sorted subsets, replicate PCRs used 200 to 250 ng DNA, or around 30,000 T cell genomes. How the authors handled the data: Filtering differed, since immunoSEQ gave only junction sequences and no quality scores. Using immunoSEQ multiplex PCR, the repertoire was profiled, and TCRdb retains in-frame clones only, with some absent. For V, J and clone size, that table is used; D and trimming come from the DNA. The sample lists around 1.9 million clones; 85% to 95% were seen once. The CDR3 spans 15 residues. The germline V gene encodes CDR1 SGHAT and CDR2 FQNNGV. J lost 3 bases, V lost 5 bases, and 6 bases had no gene match. Points from the study as a whole: Clonotype sharing among donors likely depends on sequencing depth.

The chain is built from TRBV11-2 and TRBJ2-2; 7 positions match TRBD2. This clonotype was obtained from a man aged 18 to 29 in good health. Some clones in this sample may be carry-over from other donors' samples. Sequences were obtained from naive CD8+ T cells from PBMCs. The CDR3 reads CASSGRAKDTGELFF. CDR3 coding DNA: TGTGCCAGCAGCGGGAGGGCCAAGGACACCGGGGAGCTGTTTTTT.